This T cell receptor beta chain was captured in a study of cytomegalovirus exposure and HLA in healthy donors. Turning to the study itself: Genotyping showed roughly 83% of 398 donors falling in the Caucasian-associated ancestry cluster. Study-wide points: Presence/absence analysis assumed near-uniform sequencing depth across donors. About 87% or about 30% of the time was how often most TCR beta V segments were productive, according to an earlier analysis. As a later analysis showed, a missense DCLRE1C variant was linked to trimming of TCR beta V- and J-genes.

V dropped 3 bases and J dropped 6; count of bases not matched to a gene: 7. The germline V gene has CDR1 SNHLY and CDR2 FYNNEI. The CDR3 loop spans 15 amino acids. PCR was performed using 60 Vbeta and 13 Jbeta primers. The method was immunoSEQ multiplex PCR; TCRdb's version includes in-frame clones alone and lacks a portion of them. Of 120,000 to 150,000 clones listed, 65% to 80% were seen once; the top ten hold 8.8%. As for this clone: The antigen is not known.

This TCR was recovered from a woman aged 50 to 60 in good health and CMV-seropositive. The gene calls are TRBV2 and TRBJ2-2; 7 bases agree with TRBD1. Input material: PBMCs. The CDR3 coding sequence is TGTGCCAGCAGTGACCACAGGGGAAGCTCCGGGGAGCTGTTTTTT. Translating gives CASSDHRGSSGELFF.